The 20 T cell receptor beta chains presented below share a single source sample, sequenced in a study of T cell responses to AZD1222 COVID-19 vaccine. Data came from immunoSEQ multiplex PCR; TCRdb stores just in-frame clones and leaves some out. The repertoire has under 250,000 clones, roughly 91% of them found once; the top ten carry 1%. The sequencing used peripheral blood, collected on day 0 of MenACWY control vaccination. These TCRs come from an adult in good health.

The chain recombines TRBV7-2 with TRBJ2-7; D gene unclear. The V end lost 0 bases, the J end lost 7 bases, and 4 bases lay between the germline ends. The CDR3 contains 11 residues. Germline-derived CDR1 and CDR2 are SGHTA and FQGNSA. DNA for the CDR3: TGTGCCAGCAGCTTAGCGCAAGAGCAGTACTTC. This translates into CASSLAQEQYF.

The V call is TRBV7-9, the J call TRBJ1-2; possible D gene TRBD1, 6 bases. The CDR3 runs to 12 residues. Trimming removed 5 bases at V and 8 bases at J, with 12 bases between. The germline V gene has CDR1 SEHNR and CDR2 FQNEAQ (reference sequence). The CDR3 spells CASSVQGRGYTF. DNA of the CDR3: TGTGCCAGCAGCGTACAGGGACGAGGCTACACCTTC.

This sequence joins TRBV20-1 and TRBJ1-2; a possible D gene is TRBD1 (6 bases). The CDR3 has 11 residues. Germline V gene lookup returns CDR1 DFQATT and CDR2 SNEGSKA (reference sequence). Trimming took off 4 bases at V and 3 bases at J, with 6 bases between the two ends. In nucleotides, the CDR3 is TGCAGTGCTACAGGGGACTATGGCTACACCTTC. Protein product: CSATGDYGYTF.

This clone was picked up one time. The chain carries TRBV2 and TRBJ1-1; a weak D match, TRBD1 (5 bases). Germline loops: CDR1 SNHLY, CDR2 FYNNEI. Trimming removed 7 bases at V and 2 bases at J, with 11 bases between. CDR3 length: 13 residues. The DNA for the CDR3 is TGTGCCAGCAACGAGGGGCCCAACACTGAAGCTTTCTTT. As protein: CASNEGPNTEAFF.

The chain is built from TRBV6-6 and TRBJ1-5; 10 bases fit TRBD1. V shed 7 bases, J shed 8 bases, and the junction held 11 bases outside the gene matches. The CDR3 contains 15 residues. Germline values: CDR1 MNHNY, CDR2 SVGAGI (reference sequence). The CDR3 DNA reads TGTGCCAGCACCTCGCGCGACAGGGGGCAGGAGCCCCAGCATTTT. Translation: CASTSRDRGQEPQHF.

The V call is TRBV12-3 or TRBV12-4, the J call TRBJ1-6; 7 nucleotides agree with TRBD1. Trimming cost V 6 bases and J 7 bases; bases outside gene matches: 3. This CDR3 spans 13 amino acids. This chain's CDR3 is CASSLQGNSPLHF. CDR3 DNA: TGTGCCAGCAGCCTACAGGGGAATTCACCCCTCCACTTT.

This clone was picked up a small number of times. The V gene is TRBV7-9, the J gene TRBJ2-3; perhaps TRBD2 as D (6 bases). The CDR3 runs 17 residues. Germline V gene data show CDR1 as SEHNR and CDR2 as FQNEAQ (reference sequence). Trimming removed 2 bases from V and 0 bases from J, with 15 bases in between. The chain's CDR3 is CASSLQGGTASTDTQYF. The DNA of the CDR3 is TGTGCCAGCAGCTTACAAGGCGGGACGGCTAGCACAGATACGCAGTATTTT. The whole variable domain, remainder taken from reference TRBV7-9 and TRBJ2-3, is DTGVSQNPRHKITKRGQNVTFRCDPISEHNRLYWYRQTLGQGPEFLTYFQNEAQLEKSRLLSDRFSAERPKGSFSTLEIQRTEQGDSAMYLCASSLQGGTASTDTQYFGPGTRLTVL.

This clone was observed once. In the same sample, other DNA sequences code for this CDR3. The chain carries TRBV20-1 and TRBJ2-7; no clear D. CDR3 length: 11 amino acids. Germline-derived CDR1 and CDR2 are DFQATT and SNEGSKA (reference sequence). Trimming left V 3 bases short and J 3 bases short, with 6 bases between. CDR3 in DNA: TGCAGTGCTAGCAACAGCTACGAGCAGTACTTC. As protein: CSASNSYEQYF.

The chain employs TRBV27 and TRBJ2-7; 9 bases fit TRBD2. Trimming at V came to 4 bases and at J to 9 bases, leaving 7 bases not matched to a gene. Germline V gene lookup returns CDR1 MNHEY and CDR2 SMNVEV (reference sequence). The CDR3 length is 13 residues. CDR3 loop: CASSSSSGVWQYF. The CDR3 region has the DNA TGTGCCAGCAGTTCTTCTAGCGGGGTCTGGCAGTACTTC.

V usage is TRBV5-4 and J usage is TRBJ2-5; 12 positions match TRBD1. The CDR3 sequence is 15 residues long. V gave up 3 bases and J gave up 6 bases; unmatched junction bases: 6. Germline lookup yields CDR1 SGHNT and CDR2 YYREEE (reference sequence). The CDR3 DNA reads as TGTGCCAGCAGCTCGGGACAGGGGGCGGGAAAGACCCAGTACTTC. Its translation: CASSSGQGAGKTQYF. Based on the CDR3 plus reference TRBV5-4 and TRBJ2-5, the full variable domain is ETGVTQSPTHLIKTRGQQVTLRCSSQSGHNTVSWYQQALGQGPQFIFQYYREEENGRGNFPPRFSGLQFPNYSSELNVNALELDDSALYLCASSSGQGAGKTQYFGPGTRLLVL.

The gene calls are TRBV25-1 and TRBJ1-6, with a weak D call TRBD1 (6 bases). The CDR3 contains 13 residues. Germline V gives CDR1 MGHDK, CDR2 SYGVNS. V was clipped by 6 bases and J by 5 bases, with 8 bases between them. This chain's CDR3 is CASRTGDNSPLHF. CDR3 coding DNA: TGTGCCAGCAGGACAGGAGATAATTCACCCCTCCACTTT.

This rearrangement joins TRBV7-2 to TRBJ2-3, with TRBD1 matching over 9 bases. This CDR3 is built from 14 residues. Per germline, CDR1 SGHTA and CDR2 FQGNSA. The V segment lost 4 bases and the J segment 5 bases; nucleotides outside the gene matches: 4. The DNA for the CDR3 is TGTGCCAGCAGCTGGCGACAGGGGGAAGATACGCAGTATTTT. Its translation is CASSWRQGEDTQYF.

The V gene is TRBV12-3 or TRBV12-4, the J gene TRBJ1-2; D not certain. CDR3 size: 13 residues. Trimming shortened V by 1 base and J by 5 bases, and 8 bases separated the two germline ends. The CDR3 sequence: CASSLVSSYGYTF. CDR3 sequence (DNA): TGTGCCAGCAGTTTAGTCTCATCGTATGGCTACACCTTC.

The CDR3 region has the DNA TGCGCCAGCAGCTTGGGGGCTCCCGACAGGACAGTTGAAGCTTTCTTT. Amino acid sequence: CASSLGAPDRTVEAFF. V is TRBV5-1 and J is TRBJ1-1; the D gene is possibly TRBD1 (6 bases). Germline CDR1 and CDR2: SGHRS and YFSETQ. Trimming took 0 bases from V and 7 from J, leaving 19 bases between them. The CDR3 has 16 residues.

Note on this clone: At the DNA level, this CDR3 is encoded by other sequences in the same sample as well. The CDR3 DNA follows: TGCAGCGTTGGGCGAGGGAACACTGAAGCTTTCTTT. Residues: CSVGRGNTEAFF. The J gene is TRBJ1-1, the V gene TRBV29-1; D is uncertain. The germline V gene has CDR1 SQVTM and CDR2 ANQGSEA. V gave up 4 bases and J gave up 1 base, with 7 bases separating them. The CDR3 is made up of 12 amino acids. The entire variable domain, with the rest obtained from reference TRBV29-1 and TRBJ1-1, is as follows: SAVISQKPSRDICQRGTSLTIQCQVDSQVTMMFWYRQQPGQSLTLIATANQGSEATYESGFVIDKFPISRPNLTFSTLTVSNMSPEDSSIYLCSVGRGNTEAFFGQGTRLTVV.

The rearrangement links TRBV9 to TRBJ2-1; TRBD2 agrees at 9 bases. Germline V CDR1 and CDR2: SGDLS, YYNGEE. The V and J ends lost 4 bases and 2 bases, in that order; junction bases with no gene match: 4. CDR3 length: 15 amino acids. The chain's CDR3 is CASSRLADTYNEQFF. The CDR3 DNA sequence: TGTGCCAGCAGCCGACTAGCGGATACCTACAATGAGCAGTTCTTC.

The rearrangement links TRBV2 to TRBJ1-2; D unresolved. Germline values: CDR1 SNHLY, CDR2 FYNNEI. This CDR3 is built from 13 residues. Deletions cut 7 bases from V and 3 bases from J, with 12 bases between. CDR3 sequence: CASTLGLYYGYTF. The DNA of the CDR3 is TGTGCCAGCACATTAGGGCTATACTATGGCTACACCTTC.

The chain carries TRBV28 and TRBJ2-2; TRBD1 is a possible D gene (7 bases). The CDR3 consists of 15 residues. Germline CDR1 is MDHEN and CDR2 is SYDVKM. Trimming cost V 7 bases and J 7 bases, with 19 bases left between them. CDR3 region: CASTLPAGGGGELFF. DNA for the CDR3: TGTGCCAGCACCCTTCCGGCAGGGGGAGGCGGGGAGCTGTTTTTT. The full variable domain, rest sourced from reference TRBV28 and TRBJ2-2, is DVKVTQSSRYLVKRTGEKVFLECVQDMDHENMFWYRQDPGLGLRLIYFSYDVKMKEKGDIPEGYSVSREKKERFSLILESASTNQTSMYLCASTLPAGGGGELFFGEGSRLTVL.

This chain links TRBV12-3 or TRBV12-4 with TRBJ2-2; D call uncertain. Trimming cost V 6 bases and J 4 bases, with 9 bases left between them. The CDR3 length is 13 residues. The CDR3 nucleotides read TGTGCCAGCAGCCCCGTTTCCACCGGGGAGCTGTTTTTT. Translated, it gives CASSPVSTGELFF.

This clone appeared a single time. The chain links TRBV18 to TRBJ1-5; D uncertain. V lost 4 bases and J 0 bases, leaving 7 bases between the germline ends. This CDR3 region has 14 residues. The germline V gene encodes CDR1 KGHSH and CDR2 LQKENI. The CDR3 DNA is TGTGCCAGCTCACTTGCTAGTAGCAATCAGCCCCAGCATTTT. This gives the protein CASSLASSNQPQHF.